A single sample gave rise to the 2 T cell receptor beta chains below, sequenced in a study of T cell responses to AZD1222 COVID-19 vaccine. Only in-frame clones appear in the TCRdb table, and some are missing; sequencing was by immunoSEQ multiplex PCR. The sample lists over 90,000 clones; 92% were seen once. The sequences come from peripheral blood, collected 28 days after the second AZD1222 dose. The receptors originated from an adult who received the AZD1222 COVID-19 vaccine.

The chain links TRBV19 to TRBJ1-1; 10 positions match TRBD1. The CDR3 totals 15 residues. Germline CDR1 is LNHDA and CDR2 is SQIVND (reference sequence). The V and J ends lost 6 bases and 4 bases, in that order; junction bases with no gene match: 8. The CDR3 reads CASSLPTGGGTEAFF. The CDR3 DNA is TGTGCCAGTAGCCTTCCGACAGGGGGCGGCACTGAAGCTTTCTTT.

The rearrangement joins TRBV7-3 to TRBJ2-1, with 7 bases lining up with TRBD2. The junction had 6 bases not matched to a gene; V was cut back by 4 bases and J by 9 bases. Germline lookup yields CDR1 SGHTA and CDR2 FQGTGA. This CDR3 has 13 amino acids. The CDR3 DNA sequence: TGTGCCAGCAGCTCCGGGGGGAGGAGTGAGCAGTTCTTC. This translates into CASSSGGRSEQFF.